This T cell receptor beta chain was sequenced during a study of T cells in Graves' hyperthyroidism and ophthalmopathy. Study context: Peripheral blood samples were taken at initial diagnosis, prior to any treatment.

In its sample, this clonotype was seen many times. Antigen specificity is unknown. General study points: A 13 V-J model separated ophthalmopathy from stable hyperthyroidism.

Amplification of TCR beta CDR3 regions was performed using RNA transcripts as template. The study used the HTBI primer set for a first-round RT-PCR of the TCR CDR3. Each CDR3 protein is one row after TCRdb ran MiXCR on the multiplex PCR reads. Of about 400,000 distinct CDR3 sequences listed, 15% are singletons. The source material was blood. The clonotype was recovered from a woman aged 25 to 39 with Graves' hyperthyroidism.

CDR3 in amino acids: CASSTYRDSPYNEQFF. The CDR3 DNA sequence: TGTGCCAGCAGCACCTATCGGGACAGCCCCTACAATGAGCAGTTCTTC. This chain uses TRBV28 with TRBJ2-1; 7 nucleotides line up with TRBD1. V lost 6 bases, J lost 2 bases, and 10 bases stayed unmatched. The CDR3 totals 16 residues. Per germline, CDR1 MDHEN and CDR2 SYDVKM. The entire variable domain, with the rest obtained from reference TRBV28 and TRBJ2-1, is as follows: DVKVTQSSRYLVKRTGEKVFLECVQDMDHENMFWYRQDPGLGLRLIYFSYDVKMKEKGDIPEGYSVSREKKERFSLILESASTNQTSMYLCASSTYRDSPYNEQFFGPGTRLTVL.